This TCR beta chain was recovered during a study of blood T cell repertoires in COVID-19. Study as a whole: Acute and convalescent COVID-19 samples came from the United States, Italy and Spain.

The germline gives CDR1 GTSNPN, CDR2 SVGIG (reference sequence). The CDR3 totals 11 residues. The V gene lost 3 bases and the J gene lost 15 bases, with 15 bases spanning the gap. The data were produced by immunoSEQ multiplex PCR, yet TCRdb's version contains in-frame clones alone and is incomplete. This repertoire shows about 100,000 clones, around 88% found once; its top ten account for around 5%. The chain links TRBV30 to TRBJ2-1; D is unclear. The TCR was taken from a human donor in a cohort sampled during active COVID-19. Source material: peripheral blood. The DNA for the CDR3 is TGTGCCTGGAGGGAAGGTGGAGCCTGGTTCTTC. Protein sequence: CAWREGGAWFF.